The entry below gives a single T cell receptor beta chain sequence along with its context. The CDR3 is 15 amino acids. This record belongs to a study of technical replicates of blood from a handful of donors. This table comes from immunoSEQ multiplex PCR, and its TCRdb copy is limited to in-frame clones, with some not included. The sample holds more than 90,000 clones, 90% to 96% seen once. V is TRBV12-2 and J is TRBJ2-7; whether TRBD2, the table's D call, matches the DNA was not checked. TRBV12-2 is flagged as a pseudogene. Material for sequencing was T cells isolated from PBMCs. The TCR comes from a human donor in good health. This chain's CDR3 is CASRFRASGGYEQYF. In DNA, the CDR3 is TGTGCAAGTCGCTTCCGGGCTAGCGGGGGATACGAGCAGTACTTC.